One sample yielded the 23 T cell receptor beta chains listed below, sequenced in a study of blood T cell repertoires in COVID-19. Libraries were prepared by immunoSEQ multiplex PCR; TCRdb keeps only in-frame clonotypes and omits some of them. This sample has about 240,000 clones; approximately 78% occur once, and the top ten carry 12%. Sequenced material: peripheral blood. These receptors all stem from a woman in her fifties or sixties with active or convalescent COVID-19.

This clone was found a few times. V usage is TRBV7-3 and J usage is TRBJ2-5, with TRBD2 matching 8 bases. The CDR3 runs to 14 residues. Per the germline V gene, CDR1 is SGHTA and CDR2 is FQGTGA. Trimming removed 5 bases from V and 4 bases from J; junction bases left unmatched: 6. The CDR3 loop reads CASSVSGGGETQYF. CDR3 DNA sequence: TGTGCCAGCAGCGTAAGCGGGGGCGGAGAGACCCAGTACTTC.

The rearrangement links TRBV11-2 to TRBJ2-7; 8 nucleotides agree with TRBD1. Germline-derived CDR1 and CDR2 are SGHAT and FQNNGV. The V segment lost 5 bases and the J segment 5 bases; nucleotides outside the gene matches: 8. There are 14 residues in the CDR3. CDR3 region: CASSRENRGDEQYF. CDR3 nucleotides: TGTGCCAGCAGCAGGGAGAACAGGGGGGACGAGCAGTACTTC.

The rearrangement links TRBV18 to TRBJ2-3, with 11 bases fitting TRBD2. The CDR3 spans 18 residues. The V and J ends lost 2 bases and 0 bases, in that order; junction bases with no gene match: 7. Germline V gene lookup returns CDR1 KGHSH and CDR2 LQKENI. CDR3 sequence (DNA): TGTGCCAGCTCACCAACGACTAGCGGGGTATCTAGCACAGATACGCAGTATTTT. It encodes CASSPTTSGVSSTDTQYF. Together with reference TRBV18 and TRBJ2-3, the CDR3 gives the full variable domain: NAGVMQNPRHLVRRRGQEARLRCSPMKGHSHVYWYRQLPEEGLKFMVYLQKENIIDESGMPKERFSAEFPKEGPSILRIQQVVRGDSAAYFCASSPTTSGVSSTDTQYFGPGTRLTVL.

V and J are TRBV7-3 and TRBJ2-7; D is perhaps TRBD1 (6 bases). Germline lookup yields CDR1 SGHTA and CDR2 FQGTGA. This CDR3 is built from 13 residues. The V end lost 5 bases, the J end lost 4 bases, and 12 bases lay between the germline ends. DNA for the CDR3: TGTGCCAGCAGCCCAGGACAGCTTTACGAGCAGTACTTC. This translates into CASSPGQLYEQYF.

The gene calls are TRBV4-2 and TRBJ2-2; 7 nucleotides match TRBD2. Germline V gene sequence: CDR1 LGHNA, CDR2 YNFKEQ. The length of the CDR3 is 16 residues. Unmatched junction bases numbered 9, after V lost 2 bases and J lost 6 bases. CDR3 residues: CASSQNPQGGAGELFF. The CDR3 nucleotides read TGTGCCAGCAGCCAAAACCCGCAGGGAGGGGCCGGGGAGCTGTTTTTT.

The chain combines TRBV6-5 with TRBJ1-2, with TRBD1 matching over 9 bases. CDR3 length: 15 amino acids. V lost 0 bases and J lost 6; bases outside the gene matches: 5. Germline V CDR1 and CDR2: MNHEY, SVGAGI. In DNA form, the CDR3 reads TGTGCCAGCAGTTACTCGAGGACAGGGGAGAATGGCTACACCTTC. Its protein is CASSYSRTGENGYTF.

The gene calls are TRBV10-1 and TRBJ1-2, with 12 nucleotides matching TRBD1. V trimming: 8 bases; J trimming: 14 bases; junction bases outside the gene matches: 9. Germline-derived CDR1 and CDR2 are WNHNN and SYGVQD (reference sequence). The CDR3 runs to 12 residues. The CDR3 protein is CASPRDRGPLTF. The CDR3 nucleotides are TGCGCCAGCCCCCGGGACAGGGGGCCCTTAACCTTC.

This clone showed up just once. V usage is TRBV11-2 and J usage is TRBJ2-7, with 8 bases lining up with TRBD2. In germline, CDR1 is SGHAT, CDR2 FQNNGV. This CDR3 contains 14 residues. Trimming cost V 4 bases and J 5 bases; bases outside gene matches: 7. The CDR3 DNA sequence: TGTGCCAGCAGCTCCAGCTTCGGGAGGGACGAGCAGTACTTC. Protein sequence: CASSSSFGRDEQYF.

CDR3 in DNA: TGCGCCAGCAGCCAAGATGTTGGAGCCAGACCCCAGCATTTT. It translates to CASSQDVGARPQHF. This rearrangement joins TRBV4-3 to TRBJ1-5, with D uncertain. The germline V and J ends were trimmed by 0 bases and 10 bases, with 13 bases remaining between them. The CDR3 loop spans 14 amino acids. The germline V gene has CDR1 LGHNA and CDR2 YSLEER.

This chain connects TRBV9 to TRBJ1-5; no clear D. The CDR3 extends over 13 amino acids. V was pared by 2 bases and J by 7 bases, with 10 bases between. Germline V gene data show CDR1 as SGDLS and CDR2 as YYNGEE. The CDR3 DNA reads as TGTGCCAGCAGCGTCGGGGATAGGCAGCCCCAGCATTTT. Translation gives CASSVGDRQPQHF.

The chain combines TRBV28 with TRBJ1-4; D is unclear. The CDR3 spans 17 residues. Trimming removed 2 bases at V and 0 bases at J, with 13 bases between. The germline V gene has CDR1 MDHEN and CDR2 SYDVKM. As DNA, the CDR3 is TGTGCCAGCAGTTTAGATGGGCTATACGCAACTAATGAAAAACTGTTTTTT. This gives the protein CASSLDGLYATNEKLFF.

The V call is TRBV11-2, the J call TRBJ1-1; maybe TRBD1 (6 bases). The ends were cut back, 8 bases at V and 4 bases at J, with 14 bases in the middle. Germline CDR1 and CDR2: SGHAT and FQNNGV. CDR3 size: 13 residues. The CDR3 nucleotides read TGTGCCAGCGGCACTCAGGGGAGCACTGAAGCTTTCTTT. Amino acids: CASGTQGSTEAFF.

The rearrangement links TRBV2 to TRBJ2-3; 9 bases line up with TRBD2. Germline V gene lookup returns CDR1 SNHLY and CDR2 FYNNEI. V dropped 6 bases and J dropped 2; count of bases not matched to a gene: 9. The CDR3 has 16 amino acids. The CDR3 DNA sequence: TGTGCCAGCAGGACCTTTGCGGGGGGGCCCACAGATACGCAGTATTTT. Amino acid sequence: CASRTFAGGPTDTQYF.

The CDR3 sequence: CASSYSGGSNTEAFF. The CDR3 DNA is TGTGCCAGCAGTTACTCGGGAGGTTCGAACACTGAAGCTTTCTTT. The chain couples TRBV6-5 to TRBJ1-1; D is uncertain. Between the trimmed V and J ends, which lost 0 bases and 1 base, there was a span of 9 bases. Germline V gene lookup returns CDR1 MNHEY and CDR2 SVGAGI. This CDR3 spans 15 amino acids.

This clone has only a few counts. The chain links TRBV5-6 to TRBJ2-7, with TRBD1 matching 8 bases. With 4 bases clipped from V and 4 bases from J, the junction kept 7 bases outside the gene matches. The CDR3 totals 14 residues. Germline lookup yields CDR1 SGHDT and CDR2 YYEEEE. CDR3 DNA sequence: TGTGCCAGCAGCAAAGGGACAGGACCGTACGAGCAGTACTTC. Protein sequence: CASSKGTGPYEQYF.

The genes are TRBV19 and TRBJ2-3, with a weak D call TRBD2 (5 bases). CDR3 length equals 17 residues. V lost 4 bases and J lost 5, with 22 bases in between. In germline, CDR1 is LNHDA, CDR2 SQIVND (reference sequence). The CDR3 DNA reads as TGTGCCAGTAGTACCAGGACTTCTGCGGCCCAGATAGATACGCAGTATTTT. Translation gives CASSTRTSAAQIDTQYF. Variable domain in full (rest from reference TRBV19 and TRBJ2-3): DGGITQSPKYLFRKEGQNVTLSCEQNLNHDAMYWYRQDPGQGLRLIYYSQIVNDFQKGDIAEGYSVSREKKESFPLTVTSAQKNPTAFYLCASSTRTSAAQIDTQYFGPGTRLTVL.

This chain uses TRBV4-1 with TRBJ1-4; no definite D call. Germline values: CDR1 MGHRA, CDR2 YSYEKL. The CDR3 covers 14 residues. The germline V and J ends were trimmed by 2 bases and 8 bases, with 12 bases remaining between them. The CDR3, as DNA: TGCGCCAGCAGCCAATCGCTGGCGAGGGAAAAACTGTTTTTT. Amino acids: CASSQSLAREKLFF.

This sequence joins TRBV2 and TRBJ2-1, with 13 bases matching TRBD2. With 6 bases clipped from V and 9 bases from J, the junction kept 5 bases outside the gene matches. The germline V gene encodes CDR1 SNHLY and CDR2 FYNNEI. This CDR3 contains 14 residues. CDR3 amino acids: CASSGTSGAGEQFF. The CDR3 nucleotides are TGTGCCAGCAGCGGGACTAGCGGGGCAGGTGAGCAGTTCTTC.

This chain joins TRBV2 and TRBJ1-4; a weak D match, TRBD1 (5 bases). The CDR3 is 14 residues long. V was pared by 3 bases and J by 7 bases, with 12 bases between. Per the germline V gene, CDR1 is SNHLY and CDR2 is FYNNEI. CDR3 in amino acids: CASSDPGTGEKLFF. The DNA of the CDR3 is TGTGCCAGCAGTGACCCGGGGACTGGTGAAAAACTGTTTTTT.

This chain connects TRBV10-2 to TRBJ1-1; TRBD1 might be the D (5 bases). Looked up from germline, CDR1 is WSHSY and CDR2 is SAAADI. The length of the CDR3 is 16 residues. V gave up 4 bases and J gave up 6 bases, with 21 bases separating them. The CDR3 spells CASSGGGTAKGSEAFF. The DNA for the CDR3 is TGCGCCAGCAGTGGGGGGGGTACGGCCAAGGGGTCTGAAGCTTTCTTT.

The V call is TRBV5-4, the J call TRBJ1-2; perhaps TRBD1 as D (6 bases). V was shortened by 4 bases and J by 4 bases, with 20 bases between the two germline ends. Germline V CDR1 and CDR2: SGHNT, YYREEE (reference sequence). The CDR3 extends over 16 amino acids. In DNA, the CDR3 is TGTGCCAGCAGCACCGGGACACTGCACATGGCCTATGGCTACACCTTC. Translation gives CASSTGTLHMAYGYTF.

The genes are TRBV6-5 and TRBJ1-6, with D maybe TRBD1 (5 bases). V was trimmed by 4 bases and J by 10 bases, leaving 8 bases between them. CDR3 length: 12 residues. CDR1 and CDR2 from the germline V gene are MNHEY and SVGAGI. CDR3 in amino acids: CASSSGDSPLHF. For the CDR3, the DNA is TGTGCCAGCAGTTCGGGGGACTCACCCCTCCACTTT.

V usage is TRBV13 and J usage is TRBJ1-1; 8 bases match TRBD1. This CDR3 comprises 15 residues. V gave up 5 bases and J gave up 1 base; unmatched junction bases: 6. From germline, CDR1 is PRHDT and CDR2 FYEKMQ (reference sequence). The CDR3 sequence: CASSVGQGWNTEAFF. CDR3 DNA sequence: TGTGCCAGCAGCGTCGGACAGGGATGGAACACTGAAGCTTTCTTT.